What follows is one TCR beta chain and its context. The sample belongs to a study of T-cell reconstitution after alpha-beta-depleted transplantation in children. Unique molecular identifiers were built into the TCRbeta library. Each CDR3 protein is one row after TCRdb ran MiXCR on the PCR reads. The sample holds about 480,000 distinct CDR3 sequences, roughly an eighth seen once. Trimming removed 0 bases from V and 1 base from J; junction bases left unmatched: 0. The CDR3 spans 15 residues. Germline V gene sequence: CDR1 SGDLS, CDR2 YYNGEE. The TCR was taken from a human donor who donated a stem cell graft to a child with combined immunodeficiency. This chain connects TRBV9 to TRBJ2-2; TRBD2 matches at 7 bases. Sequencing used PBMCs from the stem cell graft donor, obtained from the stem cell graft. Here the CDR3 DNA reads TGTGCCAGCAGCGTAGCGGGGGGGAACACCGGGGAGCTGTTTTTT. Its translation: CASSVAGGNTGELFF.